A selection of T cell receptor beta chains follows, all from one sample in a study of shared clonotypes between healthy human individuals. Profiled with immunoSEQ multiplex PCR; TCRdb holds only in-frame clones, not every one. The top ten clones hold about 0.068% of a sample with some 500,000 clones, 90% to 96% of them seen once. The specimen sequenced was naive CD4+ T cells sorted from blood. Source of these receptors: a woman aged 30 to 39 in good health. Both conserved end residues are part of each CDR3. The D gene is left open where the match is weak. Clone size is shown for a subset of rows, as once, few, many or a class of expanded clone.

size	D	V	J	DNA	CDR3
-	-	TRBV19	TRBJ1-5	TGTGCCACCCTTAGGCGCAATCAGCCCCAGCATTTT	CATLRRNQPQHF
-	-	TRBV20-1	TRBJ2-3	TGCAGTGATCGGGGAGATACGCAGTATTTT	CSDRGDTQYF
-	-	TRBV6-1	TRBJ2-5	TGTGCCAGCAGTGATCAAAGGGTAGAGACCCAGTACTTC	CASSDQRVETQYF
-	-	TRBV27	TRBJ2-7	TGTGCCAGCAGTTTAGGAGGGAGCTACGAGCAGTACTTC	CASSLGGSYEQYF
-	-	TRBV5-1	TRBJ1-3	TGCGCCAGCAGCCGCACCCCGGACTCATTCTCTGGAAACACCATATATTTT	CASSRTPDSFSGNTIYF
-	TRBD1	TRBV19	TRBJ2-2	TGTGCCAGTAGTAGAGGGGCGGGGACAGGGGGCAGCACCGGGGAGCTGTTTTTT	CASSRGAGTGGSTGELFF
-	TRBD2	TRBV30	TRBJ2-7	TGTGCCTGGAGCGCATCGGGACTAGCGAGCTACGAGCAGTACTTC	CAWSASGLASYEQYF
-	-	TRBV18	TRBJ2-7	TGTGCCAGCTCACCCGTGTTATCCTACGAGCAGTACTTC	CASSPVLSYEQYF
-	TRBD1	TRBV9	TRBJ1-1	TGTGCCAGCAGTGGAGGGGGCAGTCTAAACACTGAAGCTTTCTTT	CASSGGGSLNTEAFF
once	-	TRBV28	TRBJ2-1	TGTGCCAGCAGTTTATCCTACAATGAGCAGTTCTTC	CASSLSYNEQFF
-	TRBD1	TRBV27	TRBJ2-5	TGTGCCAGCAGGCGGGCAGGGGGCGCGAGGGAGACCCAGTACTTC	CASRRAGGARETQYF
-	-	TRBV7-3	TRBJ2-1	TGTGCCAGCAGCCAGGGACTCTACAATGAGCAGTTCTTC	CASSQGLYNEQFF
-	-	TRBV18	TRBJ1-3	TGTGCCAGCTCACCTCGGAGTGCCTCTGGAAACACCATATATTTT	CASSPRSASGNTIYF
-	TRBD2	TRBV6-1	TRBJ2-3	TGTGCCAGCAGTGTGACCCAAGCGGGAGGGCGCGCAGATACGCAGTATTTT	CASSVTQAGGRADTQYF
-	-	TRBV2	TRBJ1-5	TGTGCCAGCGGATTAGACAGACATAGCAATCAGCCCCAGCATTTT	CASGLDRHSNQPQHF
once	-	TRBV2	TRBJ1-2	TGTGCCAGCAGTGTAAAAGGGCCTTCTGGCTACACCTTC	CASSVKGPSGYTF
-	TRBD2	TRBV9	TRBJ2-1	TGTGCCAGCAGCGTAGATGGCGGGAGCTACAATGAGCAGTTCTTC	CASSVDGGSYNEQFF
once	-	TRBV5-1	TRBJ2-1	TGCGCCAGCAGCTTGGACTCCGACTCCTACAATGAGCAGTTCTTC	CASSLDSDSYNEQFF
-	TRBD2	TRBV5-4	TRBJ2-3	TGTGCCAGCACCGGGACTAGCGGGAGTGGAGGCACAGATACGCAGTATTTT	CASTGTSGSGGTDTQYF
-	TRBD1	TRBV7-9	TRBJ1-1	TGTGCCAGCAGCGAAGCGGGTCAGGGGGTTGAAGCTTTCTTT	CASSEAGQGVEAFF
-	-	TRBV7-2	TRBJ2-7	TGTGCCAGCAGCTCATCTTCATACGAGCAGTACTTC	CASSSSSYEQYF
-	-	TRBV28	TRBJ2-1	TGTGCCAGCAGTTTGGGGATCTACAATGAGCAGTTCTTC	CASSLGIYNEQFF
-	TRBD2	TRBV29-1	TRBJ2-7	TGCAGCGTTGAAGATCAGGGACTAGCGGGAGGATATTCCTACGAGCAGTACTTC	CSVEDQGLAGGYSYEQYF
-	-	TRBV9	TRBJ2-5	TGTGCCAGCAGCGTAGACCGGCAAGAGACCCAGTACTTC	CASSVDRQETQYF
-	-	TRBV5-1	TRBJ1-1	TGCGCCAGCAGCTTAGGGACCGGTCGGTTGGGCACTGAAGCTTTCTTT	CASSLGTGRLGTEAFF